This T cell receptor beta chain was found in a study of blood T cell repertoires in COVID-19. Study in general: PBMCs, B-cell-depleted T cells, or T cells provided the cDNA or gDNA that made up the material.

Germline lookup yields CDR1 SGHTA and CDR2 FQGNSA. V lost 3 bases and J lost 8, with 13 bases in between. The CDR3 is 14 amino acids. The repertoire was sequenced with immunoSEQ multiplex PCR; TCRdb's copy has only in-frame clones and lacks some. The sample shows approximately 120,000 clones, roughly 75% of them seen only once. The sequence was obtained from a human donor in a cohort sampled during active or convalescent COVID-19. Sequencing input: peripheral blood. The chain couples TRBV7-2 to TRBJ1-4; tentative D call: TRBD1 (5 bases). In nucleotides, the CDR3 is TGTGCCAGCAGCTTTACAGGCTTGGGGGAAAAACTGTTTTTT. Translating gives CASSFTGLGEKLFF. Looking up the rest from reference TRBV7-2 and TRBJ1-4 gives the full variable domain: GAGVSQSPSNKVTEKGKDVELRCDPISGHTALYWYRQSLGQGLEFLIYFQGNSAPDKSGLPSDRFSAERTGGSVSTLTIQRTQQEDSAVYLCASSFTGLGEKLFFGSGTQLSVL.